This TCR beta chain was sequenced during a study of cytomegalovirus exposure and HLA in healthy donors. Study background: Prior work identified 95 million to 120 million unique TCR beta sequences in some 180 million T cells. Study outcomes and limitations: A later analysis found TCR association rates differed by HLA locus, highest for DRB1 and lowest for HLA-C. In a later analysis, an Asian-associated ancestry cluster reportedly showed fewer N-insertions than the roughly 700-donor mean. According to a later analysis, most TCR beta chains associated with CMV appeared HLA-restricted.

Vbeta (60) and Jbeta (13) primers were used in the PCR. Clones were read by immunoSEQ multiplex PCR, and TCRdb kept only the in-frame ones, dropping some. The profile shows about 140,000 clones, about 66% of them singletons. A remark on this clone: Its antigen is currently unknown.

This CDR3 contains 12 residues. V was shortened by 8 bases and J by 4 bases, with 14 bases between the two germline ends. Germline CDR1 and CDR2: GTSNPN and SVGIG (reference sequence). This receptor was identified in a male donor in good health and CMV-seronegative. Sample: PBMCs. The rearrangement links TRBV30 to TRBJ2-5, with D unclear. CDR3 sequence: CALEPRVETQYF. In nucleotides, the CDR3 is TGTGCCCTTGAACCGCGAGTAGAGACCCAGTACTTC.